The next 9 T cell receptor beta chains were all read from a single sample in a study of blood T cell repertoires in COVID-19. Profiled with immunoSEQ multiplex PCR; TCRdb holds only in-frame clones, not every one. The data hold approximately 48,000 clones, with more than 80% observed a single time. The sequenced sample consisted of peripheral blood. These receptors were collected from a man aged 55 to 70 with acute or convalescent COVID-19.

The CDR3 DNA reads as TGTGCCAGCACCCTAGCGGAATACACAGATACGCAGTATTTT. It specifies CASTLAEYTDTQYF. The V and J genes are TRBV6-5 and TRBJ2-3, with 7 bases lining up with TRBD2. CDR3 size: 14 residues. Germline V gene sequence: CDR1 MNHEY, CDR2 SVGAGI. V dropped 7 bases and J dropped 2; count of bases not matched to a gene: 6.

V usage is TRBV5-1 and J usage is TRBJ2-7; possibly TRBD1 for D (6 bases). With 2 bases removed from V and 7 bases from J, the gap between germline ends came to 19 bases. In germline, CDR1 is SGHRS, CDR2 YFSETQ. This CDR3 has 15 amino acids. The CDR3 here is CASSFRQATEGEQYF. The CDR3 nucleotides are TGCGCCAGCAGCTTCCGACAGGCCACAGAGGGGGAGCAGTACTTC.

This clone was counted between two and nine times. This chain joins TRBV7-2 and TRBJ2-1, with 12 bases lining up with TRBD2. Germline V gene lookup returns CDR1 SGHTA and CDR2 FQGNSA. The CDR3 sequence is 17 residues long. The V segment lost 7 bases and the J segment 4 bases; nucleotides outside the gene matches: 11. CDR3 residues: CASIPRTGTSGYNEQFF. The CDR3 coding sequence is TGTGCCAGCATCCCAAGAACCGGGACTAGCGGGTACAATGAGCAGTTCTTC.

CDR3 nucleotide sequence: TGTGCCAGCAGTTTAGACAGGAAAGGTTACAACTATGGCTACACCTTC. Translation: CASSLDRKGYNYGYTF. V gene TRBV28 combines with J gene TRBJ1-2; TRBD1 is a possible D gene (6 bases). This CDR3 is built from 16 residues. Trimming stripped 2 bases from V and 2 bases from J, with 15 bases between. Per germline, CDR1 MDHEN and CDR2 SYDVKM.

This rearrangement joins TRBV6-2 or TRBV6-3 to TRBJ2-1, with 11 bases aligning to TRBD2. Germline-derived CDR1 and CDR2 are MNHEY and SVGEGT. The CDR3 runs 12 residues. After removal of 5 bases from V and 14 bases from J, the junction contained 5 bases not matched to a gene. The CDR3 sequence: CASSQSLAGEFF. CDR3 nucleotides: TGTGCCAGCAGTCAGTCACTAGCGGGGGAGTTCTTC.

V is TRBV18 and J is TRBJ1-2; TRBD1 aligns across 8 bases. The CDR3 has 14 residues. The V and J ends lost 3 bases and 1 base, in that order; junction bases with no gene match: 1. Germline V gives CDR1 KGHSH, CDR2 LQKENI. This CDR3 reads CASSPGQVNYGYTF. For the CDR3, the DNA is TGTGCCAGCTCACCGGGACAGGTTAACTATGGCTACACCTTC.

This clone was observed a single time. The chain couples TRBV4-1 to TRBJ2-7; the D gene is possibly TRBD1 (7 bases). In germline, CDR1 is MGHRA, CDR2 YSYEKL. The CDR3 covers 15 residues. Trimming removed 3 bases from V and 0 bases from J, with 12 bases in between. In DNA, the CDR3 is TGCGCCAGCAGCCAGGGGGGACAGATCTCCTACGAGCAGTACTTC. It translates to CASSQGGQISYEQYF.

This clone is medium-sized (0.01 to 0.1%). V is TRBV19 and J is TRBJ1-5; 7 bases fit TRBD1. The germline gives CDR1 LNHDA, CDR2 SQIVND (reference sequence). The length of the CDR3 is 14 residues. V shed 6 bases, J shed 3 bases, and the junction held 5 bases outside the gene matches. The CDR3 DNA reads TGTGCCAGTAGAAGGGACAGATACAATCAGCCCCAGCATTTT. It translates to CASRRDRYNQPQHF.

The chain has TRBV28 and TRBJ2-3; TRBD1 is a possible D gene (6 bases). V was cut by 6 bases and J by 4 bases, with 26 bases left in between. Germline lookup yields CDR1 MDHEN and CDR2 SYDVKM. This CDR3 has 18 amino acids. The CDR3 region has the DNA TGTGCCAGCAGCTTTATCCCCCAGGGGCGACCCTTGGCAGATACGCAGTATTTT. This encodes CASSFIPQGRPLADTQYF.